Shown below are 17 T cell receptor beta chains from a single sample sequenced in a study of pediatric ulcerative colitis. The rectum was sampled with one to two pinch biopsies at colonoscopy. Produced via immunoSEQ multiplex PCR; TCRdb's table is partial and in-frame only. The sample includes 30,000 or so clones, 80% to 85% seen only once; the top ten take 0.8% to 1.1%. Sequences were obtained from gut tissue. The receptors shown here come from a boy between 5 and 17 years old with mild ulcerative colitis.

The J gene is TRBJ2-3, the V gene TRBV19; D gene uncertain. Germline lookup yields CDR1 LNHDA and CDR2 SQIVND (reference sequence). The CDR3 has 15 amino acids. V was pared by 3 bases and J by 8 bases, with 18 bases between. CDR3 sequence (DNA): TGTGCCAGTAGTATGGTCGAGTTTGTTGAGACTACGCAGTATTTT. Its protein product is CASSMVEFVETTQYF.

This rearrangement joins TRBV9 to TRBJ1-2; D not resolved. Germline V gene sequence: CDR1 SGDLS, CDR2 YYNGEE. The ends were cut back, 2 bases at V and 6 bases at J, with 17 bases in the middle. The CDR3 runs 15 residues. The CDR3 DNA is TGTGCCAGCAGCGTCCACGGACGACCTGACGATGGCTACACCTTC. Its protein product is CASSVHGRPDDGYTF.

In its sample, this clone was seen a few times. The rearrangement links TRBV6-1 to TRBJ2-5, with a weak D call TRBD2 (5 bases). The germline CDR1 and CDR2 sequences are MNHNS and SASEGT. Between the trimmed V and J ends, which lost 1 base and 1 base, there was a span of 13 bases. The CDR3 runs to 16 residues. CDR3 region: CASSEVGRAGQETQYF. As DNA, the CDR3 is TGTGCCAGCAGTGAAGTTGGGCGGGCAGGCCAAGAGACCCAGTACTTC.

The chain carries TRBV11-2 and TRBJ2-7; TRBD1 matches 10 bases. CDR3 length: 14 amino acids. The junction had 7 bases not matched to a gene; V was cut back by 6 bases and J by 5 bases. CDR1 and CDR2 from the germline V gene are SGHAT and FQNNGV. DNA of the CDR3: TGTGCCAGCAGGGCGGGGACAGGGGACCACGAGCAGTACTTC. Translation gives CASRAGTGDHEQYF.

The table lists this clone with a count of one. This chain uses TRBV4-1 with TRBJ1-1; 10 positions match TRBD1. V trimming: 6 bases; J trimming: 6 bases; junction bases outside the gene matches: 22. This CDR3 is 19 amino acids long. Germline values: CDR1 MGHRA, CDR2 YSYEKL. The CDR3 DNA sequence: TGCGCCAGCAGTCCTACCCTAAGACAGGGGGCGCGATATGGGGCTGAAGCTTTCTTT. This codes for CASSPTLRQGARYGAEAFF.

This clone was detected only once. The chain links TRBV5-4 to TRBJ2-1, with 9 bases that match TRBD2. Germline CDR1 reads SGHNT; CDR2 reads YYREEE (reference sequence). The CDR3 runs to 15 residues. Trimming at V came to 3 bases and at J to 4 bases, leaving 5 bases not matched to a gene. Here the CDR3 reads CASSSAGGDYNEQFF. The CDR3 DNA sequence: TGTGCCAGCAGCTCTGCGGGGGGGGATTACAATGAGCAGTTCTTC.

CDR3 in amino acids: CASSGRAGWSKNIQYF. The CDR3 DNA reads as TGTGCCAGCAGTGGTAGGGCAGGGTGGTCCAAAAACATTCAGTACTTC. V usage is TRBV2 and J usage is TRBJ2-4; the D gene is possibly TRBD1 (5 bases). V shed 4 bases and J shed 2 bases, with 15 bases lying between them. From germline, CDR1 is SNHLY and CDR2 FYNNEI. This CDR3 comprises 16 residues.

The rearrangement joins TRBV15 to TRBJ2-1, with 7 bases aligning to TRBD2. V lost 6 bases and J lost 5; bases outside the gene matches: 4. Germline V gene data show CDR1 as LNHNV and CDR2 as YYDKDF (reference sequence). This CDR3 comprises 13 residues. DNA of the CDR3: TGTGCCACCAGGGGAGGGAGCAACAATGAGCAGTTCTTC. This sequence encodes CATRGGSNNEQFF.

This clone was seen just once. The chain is built from TRBV6-1 and TRBJ1-2; the D is unclear. This CDR3 contains 14 residues. V lost 0 bases and J 8 bases, leaving 13 bases between the germline ends. Germline CDR1 reads MNHNS; CDR2 reads SASEGT. The CDR3 bases are TGTGCCAGCAGTGAAGCAGGCGGACCGCTGGGCTACACCTTC. Its translation is CASSEAGGPLGYTF.

The genes are TRBV9 and TRBJ2-7, with D perhaps being TRBD1 or TRBD2 (6 bases each). This CDR3 region has 17 residues. V was pared by 0 bases and J by 3 bases, with 19 bases between. Germline V lookup: CDR1 SGDLS, CDR2 YYNGEE. Here the CDR3 reads CASSVVAGGGQYYEQYF. DNA for the CDR3: TGTGCCAGCAGCGTAGTAGCCGGGGGCGGTCAATACTACGAGCAGTACTTC.

This sequence joins TRBV11-1 and TRBJ2-1; 9 bases agree with TRBD2. CDR1 and CDR2 from the germline V gene are SGHAT and FQDESV (reference sequence). This CDR3 has 15 residues. V trimming: 3 bases; J trimming: 2 bases; junction bases outside the gene matches: 2. The CDR3 spells CASSFGGGAYNEQFF. CDR3 sequence (DNA): TGTGCCAGCAGCTTCGGCGGGGGGGCCTACAATGAGCAGTTCTTC.

J is TRBJ2-1 and V is TRBV30; 9 bases map to TRBD2. Germline values: CDR1 GTSNPN, CDR2 SVGIG (reference sequence). The CDR3 consists of 16 residues. V lost 1 base and J lost 2; bases outside the gene matches: 6. The CDR3 DNA sequence: TGTGCCTGGAGTGGGTTTAGCGGGGGAGCCTACAATGAGCAGTTCTTC. Amino acid sequence: CAWSGFSGGAYNEQFF.

The chain carries TRBV4-2 and TRBJ2-3; 9 bases are a match to TRBD1. The V gene's germline CDR1 is LGHNA and CDR2 YNFKEQ. Trimming at V came to 4 bases and at J to 1 base, leaving 12 bases not matched to a gene. This CDR3 region has 18 residues. The CDR3 sequence is CASSLDRGTWIGTDTQYF. The CDR3 DNA reads as TGTGCCAGCAGCCTAGACAGGGGGACGTGGATCGGCACAGATACGCAGTATTTT.

This sequence joins TRBV5-1 and TRBJ2-6; D possibly uses TRBD1 or TRBD2 (5 bases each). The length of the CDR3 is 16 residues. Trimming removed 0 bases at V and 0 bases at J, with 7 bases between. Germline-derived CDR1 and CDR2 are SGHRS and YFSETQ. CDR3 loop: CASSLDGGSGANVLTF. The CDR3 DNA reads as TGCGCCAGCAGCTTGGATGGGGGCTCTGGGGCCAACGTCCTGACTTTC. The full variable domain, rest sourced from reference TRBV5-1 and TRBJ2-6, is KAGVTQTPRYLIKTRGQQVTLSCSPISGHRSVSWYQQTPGQGLQFLFEYFSETQRNKGNFPGRFSGRQFSNSRSEMNVSTLELGDSALYLCASSLDGGSGANVLTFGAGSRLTVL.

This chain links TRBV6-1 with TRBJ1-1; unclear D gene. Trimming removed 0 bases from V and 3 bases from J, with 8 bases in between. Germline V gene data show CDR1 as MNHNS and CDR2 as SASEGT. The CDR3 totals 14 residues. CDR3 DNA sequence: TGTGCCAGCAGTGAAGCTCGGTCATACACTGAAGCTTTCTTT. Its protein product is CASSEARSYTEAFF.

A few counts support this clone. This rearrangement joins TRBV18 to TRBJ2-7, with 8 positions matching TRBD2. J gave up 3 bases and V 3 bases, and 13 bases lay outside the gene matches. The CDR3 runs 17 residues. Germline CDR1 KGHSH, CDR2 LQKENI. The CDR3 nucleotides are TGTGCCAGCTCACCTGTCGCGGGGGGCCTCCCCCGCTACGAGCAGTACTTC. Translating it yields CASSPVAGGLPRYEQYF.

This sequence joins TRBV7-8 and TRBJ2-2; TRBD1 matches at 7 bases. The CDR3 extends over 19 amino acids. Per germline, CDR1 SGHVS and CDR2 FQNEAQ. Trimming at V came to 2 bases and at J to 6 bases, leaving 18 bases not matched to a gene. This chain's CDR3 is CASSLFRLPGQARSGELFF. The CDR3 coding sequence is TGTGCCAGCAGCTTATTTAGGCTACCCGGACAGGCGAGGTCCGGGGAGCTGTTTTTT.